Sequencing of this T cell receptor (beta chain) was carried out in a study of cytomegalovirus exposure and HLA in healthy donors. This PCR relied on a set of 60 Vbeta primers and 13 Jbeta primers. Clones were read by immunoSEQ multiplex PCR, and TCRdb kept only the in-frame ones, dropping some. Of approximately 88,000 clones listed, approximately 76% were seen once; the top ten hold approximately 5%. Study-wide results and limits: What a later analysis showed was that several of the most significant clusters appeared linked to common viral pathogens.

Whereas donors were nominally healthy upon sampling, unrecorded immune exposures were probable. This CDR3 is built from 15 residues. Trimming at V came to 6 bases and at J to 9 bases, leaving 17 bases not matched to a gene. Germline assignment: CDR1 LNHNV and CDR2 YYDKDF (reference sequence). For this clone: Antigen unknown.

Sequences were obtained from PBMCs. This TCR derives from a man aged 25-40 years in good health and CMV-seropositive. The chain combines TRBV15 with TRBJ2-7; 7 bases align to TRBD2. The CDR3 region has the DNA TGTGCCACCAGAAGTGGGACTAACTCTTTTTCCTCGCAGTACTTC. This gives the protein CATRSGTNSFSSQYF.